The rows below give T cell receptor beta chains drawn from one sample of a study of blood T cell repertoires in COVID-19. The data were produced by immunoSEQ multiplex PCR, yet TCRdb's version contains in-frame clones alone and is incomplete. The sample contains some 220,000 clones, about 90% of which appear only once. Sequencing was done on a sample of peripheral blood. The receptor source for this set is a woman under 30 who had recovered from COVID-19. The conserved cysteine and the conserved F or W are not part of the CDR3 here. A D gene is named only where the DNA matches it firmly.

cdr3_aa | v_call | d_call | j_call
ASSPGGGAPNQPQH | TRBV7-9 | - | TRBJ1-5
ASSYSQLNTEAF | TRBV6-6 | - | TRBJ1-1
ASSSRVSGTEAF | TRBV13 | - | TRBJ1-1
ASSGQGKGGNTIY | TRBV9 | - | TRBJ1-3
ASSTIHRGNQPQH | TRBV19 | TRBD1 | TRBJ1-5
ASSLSSGSRYEQY | TRBV27 | TRBD2 | TRBJ2-7
SASHPASGDTYEQY | TRBV20-1 | TRBD2 | TRBJ2-7
ASSQGWAASYEQY | TRBV4-3 | - | TRBJ2-7
ATRPRGEVTEAF | TRBV15 | - | TRBJ1-1
ASSESWLGLSEQY | TRBV10-1 | - | TRBJ2-7
ASGRGSSYNSPLH | TRBV12-5 | - | TRBJ1-6
ASSSRATVNTEAF | TRBV5-5 | - | TRBJ1-1
ASSAHPGTGEGVGYT | TRBV7-3 | TRBD1 | TRBJ1-2
ASKATDEQY | TRBV19 | - | TRBJ2-7